This T cell receptor beta chain appears in the sequencing data of a study of siplizumab effects on memory and regulatory T cells. Study-wide results and limits: For mappable alloreactive CD4+ clones, the mean Treg-derived fraction was approximately 70% with siplizumab and about 26% in controls. Naive T cell populations appeared to exhibit greater diversity than memory cells and appeared to be major alloresponse contributors. Some alloreactive sequences were traceable to unstimulated CD4+ memory cells, and siplizumab significantly reduced them.

Worth noting for this clone: Its specificity is not known.

Per sample, around 91,000 TCR templates were assayed. TCRdb keeps only in-frame clones here, not all; method: immunoSEQ multiplex PCR. The data show around 97,000 clones, around 94% seen once. Sequencing used non-Treg CD4+ T cells sorted from blood. The sequence was obtained from a human donor in good health.

CDR3 loop: CASSFRSQSYSNQPQHF. CDR3 in DNA: TGTGCCAGCAGTTTTAGGTCACAAAGCTATAGCAATCAGCCCCAGCATTTT. The chain employs TRBV28 and TRBJ1-5; D not resolved. The ends were cut back, 3 bases at V and 0 bases at J, with 15 bases in the middle. The CDR3 has 17 residues. Germline V lookup: CDR1 MDHEN, CDR2 SYDVKM. The variable domain in full, with the rest retrieved from reference TRBV28 and TRBJ1-5, is DVKVTQSSRYLVKRTGEKVFLECVQDMDHENMFWYRQDPGLGLRLIYFSYDVKMKEKGDIPEGYSVSREKKERFSLILESASTNQTSMYLCASSFRSQSYSNQPQHFGDGTRLSIL.